These 26 T cell receptor beta chains were sequenced from one sample in a study of blood T cell repertoires in COVID-19. Data came from immunoSEQ multiplex PCR; TCRdb stores just in-frame clones and leaves some out. Among 350,000 to 450,000 clones listed, around 87% were seen once. Sequences were obtained from PBMCs or T cells enriched from blood (not recorded which). The receptors originated from a man in his forties or fifties in a cohort exposed to, infected with or recovered from COVID-19 (not recorded which).

The gene calls are TRBV7-9 and TRBJ2-2; D is ambiguous. Per the germline V gene, CDR1 is SEHNR and CDR2 is FQNEAQ (reference sequence). The ends were cut back, 2 bases at V and 4 bases at J, with 5 bases in the middle. The CDR3 covers 13 residues. Written as DNA, the CDR3 is TGTGCCAGCAGCTTAACGAGCACCGGGGAGCTGTTTTTT. This codes for CASSLTSTGELFF.

This clone showed up just once. The chain carries TRBV5-5 and TRBJ2-7; 7 nucleotides match TRBD1. After removal of 7 bases from V and 5 bases from J, the junction contained 9 bases not matched to a gene. The CDR3 extends over 13 amino acids. From germline, CDR1 is SGHKS and CDR2 YYEKEE (reference sequence). The CDR3 protein is CASGRTGADEQYF. CDR3 DNA: TGTGCCAGCGGCCGAACAGGGGCCGACGAGCAGTACTTC.

This clone was recorded only once. The CDR3 sequence is CASSITGQGKLQPQHF. The CDR3 coding sequence is TGTGCCAGTAGTATAACTGGACAGGGAAAATTGCAGCCCCAGCATTTT. The chain is built from TRBV19 and TRBJ1-5; 8 bases line up with TRBD1. The CDR3 sequence is 16 residues long. The germline CDR1 and CDR2 sequences are LNHDA and SQIVND (reference sequence). With V trimmed by 2 bases and J by 7 bases, 10 bases remained unmatched.

This clone has only one observation. The V gene is TRBV27, the J gene TRBJ2-1; D possibly corresponds to TRBD1 (8 bases). This CDR3 is built from 19 residues. CDR1 and CDR2 from the germline V gene are MNHEY and SMNVEV (reference sequence). V was shortened by 3 bases and J by 2 bases, with 23 bases between the two germline ends. As DNA, the CDR3 is TGTGCCAGCAGTTTTACCCCTGACAGGGGAGGGAGTACCTACAATGAGCAGTTCTTC. Protein product: CASSFTPDRGGSTYNEQFF.

As to this clone: In the same sample, other DNA sequences code for this CDR3. CDR3 protein: CASSYRDRGSYEQYF. DNA for the CDR3: TGTGCCAGCAGTTACCGGGACAGGGGATCCTACGAGCAGTACTTC. The chain is built from TRBV6-5 and TRBJ2-7; the match to TRBD1 covers 10 bases. This CDR3 spans 15 amino acids. V shed 2 bases, J shed 1 base, and the junction held 2 bases outside the gene matches. CDR1 is MNHEY, CDR2 SVGAGI, per germline.

The chain couples TRBV5-5 to TRBJ1-1, with TRBD1 as a possible D gene (6 bases). V was shortened by 4 bases and J by 6 bases, with 19 bases between the two germline ends. Germline CDR1 is SGHKS and CDR2 is YYEKEE (reference sequence). The CDR3 consists of 15 residues. The CDR3 DNA reads as TGTGCCAGCAGCCTCTGGTTGGGGGCGAGGGCTGAAGCTTTCTTT. As protein: CASSLWLGARAEAFF.

The V gene is TRBV29-1, the J gene TRBJ2-2; TRBD2 aligns across 8 bases. Unmatched junction bases numbered 7, after V lost 4 bases and J lost 0 bases. This CDR3 has 16 residues. Germline lookup yields CDR1 SQVTM and CDR2 ANQGSEA. The CDR3 protein is CSVVAGRASNTGELFF. The CDR3 nucleotides read TGCAGCGTTGTAGCGGGGAGGGCTTCGAACACCGGGGAGCTGTTTTTT.

The gene calls are TRBV4-1 and TRBJ2-4; D is ambiguous. The germline V gene encodes CDR1 MGHRA and CDR2 YSYEKL. This CDR3 is 16 amino acids long. Between the trimmed V and J ends, which lost 0 bases and 4 bases, there was a span of 13 bases. CDR3 in DNA: TGCGCCAGCAGCCAAGAGGGCCAGACCATTAAAAACATTCAGTACTTC. This translates into CASSQEGQTIKNIQYF.

This sequence joins TRBV28 and TRBJ2-7; D is unresolved. Germline V gene sequence: CDR1 MDHEN, CDR2 SYDVKM. The CDR3 totals 12 residues. The V and J ends lost 4 bases and 6 bases respectively, with 10 bases between them. The CDR3 DNA reads TGTGCCAGCAGTTCTCAAGCTGGCGAGCAGTACTTC. Translation: CASSSQAGEQYF.

The chain is built from TRBV5-1 and TRBJ2-7; 13 bases fit TRBD2. The CDR3 extends over 16 amino acids. V trimming: 3 bases; J trimming: 5 bases; junction bases outside the gene matches: 8. Germline CDR1 reads SGHRS; CDR2 reads YFSETQ. CDR3 nucleotides: TGCGCCAGCAGCTCCGGGACTAGCGGGAAGGTGGACGAGCAGTACTTC. Amino acids: CASSSGTSGKVDEQYF.

The DNA for the CDR3 is TGTGCCAGCAGTTTTACAGGGGTCCATAATTCACCCCTCCACTTT. Translating it yields CASSFTGVHNSPLHF. This chain uses TRBV27 with TRBJ1-6; TRBD1 matches 7 bases. V dropped 3 bases and J dropped 5; count of bases not matched to a gene: 4. The CDR3 covers 15 residues. CDR1 and CDR2 (germline): MNHEY, SMNVEV (reference sequence).

This rearrangement joins TRBV30 to TRBJ1-4; tentative D call: TRBD1 (6 bases). The CDR3 runs 13 residues. From germline, CDR1 is GTSNPN and CDR2 SVGIG (reference sequence). Trimming shortened V by 7 bases and J by 8 bases, and 17 bases separated the two germline ends. As DNA, the CDR3 is TGTGCCTCTGGGGGCTCGAATTGGGAAAAACTGTTTTTT. This sequence encodes CASGGSNWEKLFF.

The chain has TRBV5-1 and TRBJ1-3; the D is unclear. V was trimmed by 4 bases and J by 4 bases, leaving 9 bases between them. The CDR3 is 13 amino acids. From germline, CDR1 is SGHRS and CDR2 YFSETQ. Here the CDR3 reads CASSPGTGNTIYF. The DNA of the CDR3 is TGCGCCAGCAGCCCGGGTACGGGAAACACCATATATTTT.

This clone was counted only a few times. The chain combines TRBV3-1 (or the pseudogene TRBV3-2) with TRBJ2-2; no clear D. The CDR3 is made up of 14 amino acids. V lost 4 bases to trimming and J lost 2 bases, with 8 bases between them. Germline-derived CDR1 and CDR2 are LGHDT and YNNKEL (reference sequence). CDR3 DNA: TGTGCCAGCAGCCCCCCCAGAAACACCGGGGAGCTGTTTTTT. Amino acid sequence: CASSPPRNTGELFF.

V and J are TRBV2 and TRBJ1-4; the match to TRBD1 covers 8 bases. The germline gives CDR1 SNHLY, CDR2 FYNNEI. The V gene end was trimmed by 6 bases and the J gene end by 6 bases; junction bases not matched to a gene: 12. This CDR3 region has 16 residues. CDR3 coding DNA: TGTGCCAGCAGGCTTCCCGGGACAGGACGGCATGAAAAACTGTTTTTT. Amino acids: CASRLPGTGRHEKLFF.

With regard to this clone: Other DNA sequences in this specimen translate into the identical CDR3. The gene calls are TRBV18 and TRBJ1-5; D call uncertain. Germline assignment: CDR1 KGHSH and CDR2 LQKENI. The CDR3 runs to 14 residues. The V end was cut by 2 bases, the J end by 0 bases, with 5 bases between. For the CDR3, the DNA is TGTGCCAGCTCACCATCGAGTAGCAATCAGCCCCAGCATTTT. Its translation: CASSPSSSNQPQHF.

This clone was seen only once. This chain links TRBV5-4 with TRBJ1-4; TRBD1 agrees at 7 bases. The V gene's germline CDR1 is SGHNT and CDR2 YYREEE (reference sequence). The CDR3 is 15 residues long. The junction had 6 bases not matched to a gene; V was cut back by 4 bases and J by 3 bases. This CDR3 reads CASSAKQGSNEKLFF. As DNA, the CDR3 is TGTGCCAGCAGCGCCAAACAGGGGTCTAATGAAAAACTGTTTTTT.

The chain is built from TRBV4-1 and TRBJ1-5, with D possibly TRBD1 on 6 matching bases. Germline lookup yields CDR1 MGHRA and CDR2 YSYEKL. V was clipped by 0 bases and J by 9 bases, with 12 bases between them. The CDR3 sequence is 14 residues long. The CDR3 nucleotides are TGCGCCAGCAGCCAAGAACAGGGTCCCGGGCCCCAGCATTTT. It codes for CASSQEQGPGPQHF.

The gene calls are TRBV6-5 and TRBJ2-3; 8 positions agree with TRBD2. The CDR3 loop spans 15 amino acids. V was clipped by 2 bases and J by 2 bases; unmatched bases: 3. CDR1 and CDR2 (germline): MNHEY, SVGAGI. CDR3 DNA sequence: TGTGCCAGCAGTTACGAAGCGGGAGCCACAGATACGCAGTATTTT. This codes for CASSYEAGATDTQYF.

The gene calls are TRBV2 and TRBJ1-1; 11 bases fit TRBD1. Germline V gene lookup returns CDR1 SNHLY and CDR2 FYNNEI. The CDR3 extends over 16 amino acids. J gave up 7 bases and V 4 bases, and 11 bases lay outside the gene matches. This CDR3 is CASSVGTGGYRGEAFF. The CDR3 DNA follows: TGTGCCAGCAGTGTCGGGACAGGGGGGTACAGGGGTGAAGCTTTCTTT.

CDR3 bases: TGCGCCAGTACCATAGTAGGGACAGGGACCTCCTACGAGCAGTACTTC. This translates into CASTIVGTGTSYEQYF. The V gene is TRBV5-1, the J gene TRBJ2-7; 9 bases fit TRBD1. With 8 bases clipped from V and 0 bases from J, the junction kept 12 bases outside the gene matches. The CDR3 covers 16 residues. Germline V gene sequence: CDR1 SGHRS, CDR2 YFSETQ. Based on the CDR3 plus reference TRBV5-1 and TRBJ2-7, the full variable domain is KAGVTQTPRYLIKTRGQQVTLSCSPISGHRSVSWYQQTPGQGLQFLFEYFSETQRNKGNFPGRFSGRQFSNSRSEMNVSTLELGDSALYLCASTIVGTGTSYEQYFGPGTRLTVT.

The J gene is TRBJ2-2, the V gene TRBV11-2; 11 nucleotides match TRBD2. Trimming removed 5 bases from V and 1 base from J; junction bases left unmatched: 3. Germline V gives CDR1 SGHAT, CDR2 FQNNGV. The CDR3 totals 16 residues. The CDR3 DNA follows: TGTGCCAGCAGCCGACTAGCGGGGTTGAACACCGGGGAGCTGTTTTTT. Translating gives CASSRLAGLNTGELFF.

Notes on this clone: The same CDR3 can be traced to other DNA sequences in this sample. Here the CDR3 DNA reads TGTGCCAGCAGCCAAGGGACAGGGGGCTACGAGCAGTACTTC. It translates to CASSQGTGGYEQYF. V is TRBV14 and J is TRBJ2-7; TRBD1 agrees at 10 bases. The CDR3 is made up of 14 amino acids. Germline values: CDR1 SGHDN, CDR2 FVKESK. Losses at the gene ends were 1 base for V and 3 bases for J; bases not matched to a gene: 0.

This clone was recorded a few times. The chain is built from TRBV6-5 and TRBJ1-1; possible D gene TRBD1, 5 bases. Germline CDR1 and CDR2: MNHEY and SVGAGI. V lost 6 bases to trimming and J lost 0 bases, with 11 bases between them. CDR3 length: 14 amino acids. The CDR3 loop reads CASSPKTVNTEAFF. The CDR3, as DNA: TGTGCCAGCAGCCCCAAGACAGTGAACACTGAAGCTTTCTTT.

The chain carries TRBV6-1 and TRBJ2-3, with TRBD2 identical over 10 bases. The germline V gene encodes CDR1 MNHNS and CDR2 SASEGT. CDR3 length: 16 amino acids. V shed 4 bases, J shed 3 bases, and the junction held 7 bases outside the gene matches. CDR3 sequence: CASSVASGSGTDTQYF. The CDR3 DNA sequence: TGTGCCAGCAGTGTGGCTAGCGGGAGTGGTACAGATACGCAGTATTTT.

The V call is TRBV13, the J call TRBJ2-3; 8 nucleotides agree with TRBD2. Germline V gene lookup returns CDR1 PRHDT and CDR2 FYEKMQ (reference sequence). This CDR3 comprises 12 residues. The J segment lost 5 bases and the V segment lost 5 bases, leaving 0 bases of the junction unmatched. The chain's CDR3 is CASSLAGDTQYF. CDR3 bases: TGTGCCAGCAGCCTAGCGGGAGATACGCAGTATTTT.